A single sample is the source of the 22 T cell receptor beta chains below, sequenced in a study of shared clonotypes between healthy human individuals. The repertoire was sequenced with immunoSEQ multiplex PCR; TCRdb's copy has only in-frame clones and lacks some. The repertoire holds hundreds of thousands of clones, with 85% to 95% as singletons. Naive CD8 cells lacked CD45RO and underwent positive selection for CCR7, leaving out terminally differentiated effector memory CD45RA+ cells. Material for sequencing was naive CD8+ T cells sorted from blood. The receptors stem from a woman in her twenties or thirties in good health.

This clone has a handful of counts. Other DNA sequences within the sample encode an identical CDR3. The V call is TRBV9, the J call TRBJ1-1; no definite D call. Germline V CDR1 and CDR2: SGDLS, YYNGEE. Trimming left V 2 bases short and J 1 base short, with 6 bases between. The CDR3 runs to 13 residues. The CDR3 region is CASSVGRNTEAFF. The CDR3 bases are TGTGCCAGCAGCGTTGGACGGAACACTGAAGCTTTCTTT.

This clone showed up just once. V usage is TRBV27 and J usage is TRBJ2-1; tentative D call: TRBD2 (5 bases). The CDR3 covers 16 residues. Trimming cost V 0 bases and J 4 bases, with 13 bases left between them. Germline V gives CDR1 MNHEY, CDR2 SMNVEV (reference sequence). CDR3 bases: TGTGCCAGCAGTTTATCGAGCGGAAGCACATACAATGAGCAGTTCTTC. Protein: CASSLSSGSTYNEQFF.

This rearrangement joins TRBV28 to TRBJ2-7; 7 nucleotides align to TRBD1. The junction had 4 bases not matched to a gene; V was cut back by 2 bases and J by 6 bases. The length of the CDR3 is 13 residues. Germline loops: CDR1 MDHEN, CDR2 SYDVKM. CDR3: CASSLDRAREQYF. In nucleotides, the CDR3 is TGTGCCAGCAGTTTAGACAGGGCTCGCGAGCAGTACTTC.

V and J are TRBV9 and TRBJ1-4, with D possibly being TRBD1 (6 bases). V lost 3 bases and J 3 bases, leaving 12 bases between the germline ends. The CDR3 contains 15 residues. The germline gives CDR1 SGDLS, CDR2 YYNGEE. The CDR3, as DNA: TGTGCCAGCAGCGAAACAGGGAGGTCTAATGAAAAACTGTTTTTT. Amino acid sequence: CASSETGRSNEKLFF.

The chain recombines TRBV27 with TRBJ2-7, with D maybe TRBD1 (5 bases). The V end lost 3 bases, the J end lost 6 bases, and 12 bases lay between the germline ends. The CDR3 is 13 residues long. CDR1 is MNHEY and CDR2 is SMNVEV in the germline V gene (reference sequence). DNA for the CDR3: TGTGCCAGCAGTTTCCTCAGCCAGGGCGAGCAGTACTTC. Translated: CASSFLSQGEQYF.

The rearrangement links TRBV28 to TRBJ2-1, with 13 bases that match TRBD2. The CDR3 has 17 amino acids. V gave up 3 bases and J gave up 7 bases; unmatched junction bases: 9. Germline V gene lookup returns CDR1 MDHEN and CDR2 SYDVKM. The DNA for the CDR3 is TGTGCCAGCAGTTTTCTGGTTAGGACTAGCGGGGGTAATGAGCAGTTCTTC. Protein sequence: CASSFLVRTSGGNEQFF.

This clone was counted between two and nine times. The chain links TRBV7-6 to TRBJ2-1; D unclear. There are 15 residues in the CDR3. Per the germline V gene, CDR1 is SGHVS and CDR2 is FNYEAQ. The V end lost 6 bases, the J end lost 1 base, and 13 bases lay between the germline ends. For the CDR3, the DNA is TGTGCCAGCAGTTTTCTGGTGGGGTCCTACAATGAGCAGTTCTTC. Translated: CASSFLVGSYNEQFF.

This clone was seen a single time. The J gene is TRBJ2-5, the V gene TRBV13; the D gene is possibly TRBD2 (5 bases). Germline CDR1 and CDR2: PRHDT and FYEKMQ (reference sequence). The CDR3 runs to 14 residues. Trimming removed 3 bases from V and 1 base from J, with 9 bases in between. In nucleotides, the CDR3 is TGTGCCAGCAGCTTCGGCGGGCGCCAAGAGACCCAGTACTTC. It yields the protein CASSFGGRQETQYF.

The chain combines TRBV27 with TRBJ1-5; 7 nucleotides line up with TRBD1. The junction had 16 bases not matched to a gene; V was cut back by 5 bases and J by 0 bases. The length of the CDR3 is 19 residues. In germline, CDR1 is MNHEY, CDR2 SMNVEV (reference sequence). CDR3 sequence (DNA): TGTGCCAGCAGTCCCTACCCACACGACAGGGTCAATAGCAATCAGCCCCAGCATTTT. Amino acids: CASSPYPHDRVNSNQPQHF.

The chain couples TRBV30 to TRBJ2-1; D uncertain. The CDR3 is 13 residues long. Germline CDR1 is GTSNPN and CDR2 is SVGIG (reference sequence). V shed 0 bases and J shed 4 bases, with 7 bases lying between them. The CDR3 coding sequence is TGTGCCTGGAGTGTGTCCCGGTACAATGAGCAGTTCTTC. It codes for CAWSVSRYNEQFF.

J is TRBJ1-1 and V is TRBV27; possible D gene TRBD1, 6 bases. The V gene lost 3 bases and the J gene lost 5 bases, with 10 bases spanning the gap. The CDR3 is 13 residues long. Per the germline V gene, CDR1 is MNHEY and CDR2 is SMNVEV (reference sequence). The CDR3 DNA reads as TGTGCCAGCAGTTTTGGGGGCCCAACTGAAGCTTTCTTT. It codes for CASSFGGPTEAFF.

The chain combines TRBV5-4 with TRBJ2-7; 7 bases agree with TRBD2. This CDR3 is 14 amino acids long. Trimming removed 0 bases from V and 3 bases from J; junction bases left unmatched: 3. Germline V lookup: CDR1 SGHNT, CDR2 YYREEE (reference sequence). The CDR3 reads CASSLEGGGYEQYF. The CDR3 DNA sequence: TGTGCCAGCAGCTTGGAAGGCGGGGGCTACGAGCAGTACTTC.

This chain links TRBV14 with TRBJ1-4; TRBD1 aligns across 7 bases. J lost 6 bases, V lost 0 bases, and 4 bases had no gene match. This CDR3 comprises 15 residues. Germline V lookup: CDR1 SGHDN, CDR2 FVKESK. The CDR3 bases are TGTGCCAGCAGCCAAGAACAGGGGAGATATGAAAAACTGTTTTTT. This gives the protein CASSQEQGRYEKLFF. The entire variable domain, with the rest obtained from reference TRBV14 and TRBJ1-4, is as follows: EAGVTQFPSHSVIEKGQTVTLRCDPISGHDNLYWYRRVMGKEIKFLLHFVKESKQDESGMPNNRFLAERTGGTYSTLKVQPAELEDSGVYFCASSQEQGRYEKLFFGSGTQLSVL.

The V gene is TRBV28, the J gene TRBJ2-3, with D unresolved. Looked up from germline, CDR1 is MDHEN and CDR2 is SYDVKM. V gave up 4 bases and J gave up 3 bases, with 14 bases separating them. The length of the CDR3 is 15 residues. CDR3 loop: CASSSAPRSTDTQYF. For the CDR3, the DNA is TGTGCCAGCAGTTCGGCCCCCCGGAGTACAGATACGCAGTATTTT.

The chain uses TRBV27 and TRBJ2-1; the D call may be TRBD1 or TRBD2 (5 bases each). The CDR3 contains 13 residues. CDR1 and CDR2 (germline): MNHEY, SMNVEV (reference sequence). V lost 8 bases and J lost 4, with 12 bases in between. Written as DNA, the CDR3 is TGTGCCAGCCGTACGGGACCTTACAATGAGCAGTTCTTC. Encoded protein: CASRTGPYNEQFF.

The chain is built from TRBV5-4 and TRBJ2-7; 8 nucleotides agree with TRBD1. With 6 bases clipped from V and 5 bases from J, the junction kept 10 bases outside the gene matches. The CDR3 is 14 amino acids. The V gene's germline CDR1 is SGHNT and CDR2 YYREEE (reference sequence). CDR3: CASTPTTGVHEQYF. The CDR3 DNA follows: TGTGCCAGCACCCCAACGACAGGGGTCCACGAGCAGTACTTC.

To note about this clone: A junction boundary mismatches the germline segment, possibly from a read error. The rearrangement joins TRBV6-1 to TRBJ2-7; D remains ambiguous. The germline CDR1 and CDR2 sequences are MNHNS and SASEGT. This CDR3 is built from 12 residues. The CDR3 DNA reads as TGTGCCAGCAGCGAAGGGACCTACGAGCAGTACTTC. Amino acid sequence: CASSEGTYEQYF.

CDR3 residues: CASSLDKSEELFF. In nucleotides, the CDR3 is TGTGCCAGCAGCTTAGACAAATCCGAGGAACTGTTTTTT. The rearrangement joins TRBV7-6 to TRBJ1-4; no firm D call. The V end lost 1 base, the J end lost 12 bases, and 12 bases lay between the germline ends. The germline CDR1 and CDR2 sequences are SGHVS and FNYEAQ. The CDR3 has 13 amino acids.

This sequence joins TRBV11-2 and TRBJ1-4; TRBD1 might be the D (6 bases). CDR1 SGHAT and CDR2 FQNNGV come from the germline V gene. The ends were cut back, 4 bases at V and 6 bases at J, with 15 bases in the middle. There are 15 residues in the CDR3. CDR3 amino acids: CASSSRTVRDEKLFF. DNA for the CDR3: TGTGCCAGCAGCTCTCGGACAGTTAGGGATGAAAAACTGTTTTTT. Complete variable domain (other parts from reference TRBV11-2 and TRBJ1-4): EAGVAQSPRYKIIEKRQSVAFWCNPISGHATLYWYQQILGQGPKLLIQFQNNGVVDDSQLPKDRFSAERLKGVDSTLKIQPAKLEDSAVYLCASSSRTVRDEKLFFGSGTQLSVL.

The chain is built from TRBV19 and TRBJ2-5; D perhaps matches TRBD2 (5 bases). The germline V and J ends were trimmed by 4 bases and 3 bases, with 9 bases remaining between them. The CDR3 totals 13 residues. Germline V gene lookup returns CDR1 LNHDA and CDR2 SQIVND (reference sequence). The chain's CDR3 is CASSKDLEETQYF. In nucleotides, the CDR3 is TGTGCCAGTAGTAAGGACTTAGAAGAGACCCAGTACTTC.

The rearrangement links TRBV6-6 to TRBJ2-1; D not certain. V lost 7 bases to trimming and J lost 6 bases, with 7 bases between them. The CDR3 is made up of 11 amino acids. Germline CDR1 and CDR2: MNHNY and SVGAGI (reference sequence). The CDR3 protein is CASKDRNEQFF. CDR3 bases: TGTGCCAGCAAGGACCGCAATGAGCAGTTCTTC.

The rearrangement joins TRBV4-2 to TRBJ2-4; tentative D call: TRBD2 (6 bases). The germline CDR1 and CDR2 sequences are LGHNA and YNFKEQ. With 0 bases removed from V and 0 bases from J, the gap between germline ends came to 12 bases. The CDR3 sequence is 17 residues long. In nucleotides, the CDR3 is TGTGCCAGCAGCCAAGAGGATAGCGGCCTAGCCAAAAACATTCAGTACTTC. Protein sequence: CASSQEDSGLAKNIQYF.